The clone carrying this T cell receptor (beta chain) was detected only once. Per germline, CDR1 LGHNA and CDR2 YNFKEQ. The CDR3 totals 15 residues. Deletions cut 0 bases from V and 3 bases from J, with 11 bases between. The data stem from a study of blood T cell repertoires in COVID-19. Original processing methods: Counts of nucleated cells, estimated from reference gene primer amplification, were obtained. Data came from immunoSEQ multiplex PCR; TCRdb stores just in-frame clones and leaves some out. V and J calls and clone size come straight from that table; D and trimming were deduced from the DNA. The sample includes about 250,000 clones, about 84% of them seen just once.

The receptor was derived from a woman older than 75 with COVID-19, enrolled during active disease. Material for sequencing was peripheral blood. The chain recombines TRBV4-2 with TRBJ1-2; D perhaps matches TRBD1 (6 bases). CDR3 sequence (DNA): TGTGCCAGCAGCCAAGAAGGTACAGGGTACTATGGCTACACCTTC. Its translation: CASSQEGTGYYGYTF.